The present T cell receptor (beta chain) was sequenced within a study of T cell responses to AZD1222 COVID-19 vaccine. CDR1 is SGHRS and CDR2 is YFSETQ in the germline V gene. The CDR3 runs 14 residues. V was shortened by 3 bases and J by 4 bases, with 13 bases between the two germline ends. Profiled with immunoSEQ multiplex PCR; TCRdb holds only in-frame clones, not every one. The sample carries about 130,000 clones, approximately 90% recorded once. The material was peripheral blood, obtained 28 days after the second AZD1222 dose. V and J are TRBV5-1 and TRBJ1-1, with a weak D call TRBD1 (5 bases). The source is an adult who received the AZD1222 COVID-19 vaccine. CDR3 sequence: CASSSQGQGTEAFF. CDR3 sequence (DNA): TGCGCCAGCAGCTCTCAGGGCCAGGGCACTGAAGCTTTCTTT.